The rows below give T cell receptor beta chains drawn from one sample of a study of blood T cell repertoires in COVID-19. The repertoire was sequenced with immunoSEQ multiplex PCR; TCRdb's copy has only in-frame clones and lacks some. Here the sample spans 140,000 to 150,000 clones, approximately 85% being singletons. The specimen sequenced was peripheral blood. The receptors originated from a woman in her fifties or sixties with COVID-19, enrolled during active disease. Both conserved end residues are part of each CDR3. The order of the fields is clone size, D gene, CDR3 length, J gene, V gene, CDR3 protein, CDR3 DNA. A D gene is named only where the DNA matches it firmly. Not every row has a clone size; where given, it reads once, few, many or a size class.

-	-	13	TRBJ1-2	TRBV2	CASSGHPTLGYTF	TGTGCCAGCAGCGGACATCCAACTCTTGGCTACACCTTC
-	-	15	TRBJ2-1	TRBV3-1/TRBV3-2	CASSAYRSVYNEQFF	TGTGCCAGCAGTGCTTATCGGTCGGTGTACAATGAGCAGTTCTTC
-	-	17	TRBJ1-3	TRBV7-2	CASSLNGGTETGNTIYF	TGTGCCAGCAGCTTAAACGGGGGGACTGAGACTGGAAACACCATATATTTT
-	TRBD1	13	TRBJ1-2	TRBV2	CASSATGGYGYTF	TGTGCCAGCAGTGCGACAGGGGGCTATGGCTACACCTTC
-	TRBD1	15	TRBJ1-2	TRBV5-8	CASSPGQGAIRLYTF	TGTGCCAGCAGCCCGGGACAGGGGGCGATCCGGCTTTACACCTTC
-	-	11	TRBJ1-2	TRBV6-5	CASNGNYGYTF	TGTGCCAGCAACGGGAACTATGGCTACACCTTC
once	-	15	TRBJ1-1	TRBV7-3	CASSLYGQGSTEAFF	TGTGCCAGCAGCTTGTATGGGCAGGGTTCCACTGAAGCTTTCTTT
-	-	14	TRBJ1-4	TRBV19	CASSIPTTNEKLFF	TGTGCCAGTAGTATTCCAACAACTAATGAAAAACTGTTTTTT
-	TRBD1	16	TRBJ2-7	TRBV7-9	CASTDEFAGGAYEQYF	TGTGCCAGCACCGATGAGTTCGCAGGGGGAGCCTACGAGCAGTACTTC
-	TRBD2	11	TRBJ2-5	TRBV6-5	CAPGGAKTQYF	TGTGCACCGGGGGGGGCAAAGACCCAGTACTTC
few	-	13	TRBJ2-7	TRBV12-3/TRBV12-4	CASSLGRVAEQYF	TGTGCCAGCAGTTTGGGCCGTGTGGCCGAGCAGTACTTC
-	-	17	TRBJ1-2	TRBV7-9	CASSLGGFAGARIRYTF	TGTGCCAGCAGCTTAGGGGGTTTTGCGGGGGCACGAATCCGCTACACCTTC
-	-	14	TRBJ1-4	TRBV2	CASSEATGNEKLFF	TGTGCCAGCAGTGAAGCGACGGGGAATGAAAAACTGTTTTTT
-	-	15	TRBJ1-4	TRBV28	CASSFRGGRGEKLFF	TGTGCCAGCAGTTTTCGTGGGGGCAGAGGTGAAAAACTGTTTTTT
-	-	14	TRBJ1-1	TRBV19	CASSLQGMNTEAFF	TGTGCCAGTAGTCTACAGGGAATGAACACTGAAGCTTTCTTT
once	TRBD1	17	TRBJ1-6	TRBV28	CASSSYYRTGRNSPLHF	TGTGCCAGCAGTTCCTACTATCGGACAGGGCGTAATTCACCCCTCCACTTT